The T cell receptor beta chain under discussion was sequenced for a study of T cells in localized non-small cell lung cancer. Findings and caveats of the study: Median detection of top 100 tumor clones in adjacent lung was around 57 clones. Greater T cell density in blood accompanied longer overall survival. The study sequenced only one region of the tumor. As a result, intratumor heterogeneity could not be excluded and remains possible. Uninvolved adjacent lung had higher T cell clonality than tumor and all other tissues.

The protocol was immunoSEQ multiplex PCR, while the TCRdb copy is restricted to in-frame clones and leaves out a portion. The sample shows 15,000 to 20,000 clones, roughly 87% of them seen only once. The V gene's germline CDR1 is SEHNR and CDR2 FQNEAQ (reference sequence). The CDR3 runs 15 residues. The V segment lost 0 bases and the J segment 6 bases; nucleotides outside the gene matches: 8. Notes on this clone: Its antigen is as yet unknown.

Here the sequenced sample was peripheral blood, taken before any cancer treatment. The V and J genes are TRBV7-9 and TRBJ2-7, with 7 nucleotides matching TRBD1. The receptor's source is a male donor at least 60 years old with stage I lung adenocarcinoma. The CDR3 region is CASSLAKRQGREQYF. CDR3 coding DNA: TGTGCCAGCAGCTTAGCGAAGCGACAGGGTCGCGAGCAGTACTTC.